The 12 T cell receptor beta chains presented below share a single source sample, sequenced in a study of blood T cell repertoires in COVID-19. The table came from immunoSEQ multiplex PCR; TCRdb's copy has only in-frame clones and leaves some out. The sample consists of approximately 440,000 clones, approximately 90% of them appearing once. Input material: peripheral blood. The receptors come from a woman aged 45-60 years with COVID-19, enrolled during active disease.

Written as DNA, the CDR3 is TGTGCCAGAAGCTCCTCGACAGGGGGCAAGAATCAGCCCCAGCATTTT. Translation gives CARSSSTGGKNQPQHF. The chain recombines TRBV5-3 with TRBJ1-5, with 10 bases fitting TRBD1. TRBV5-3 is an open reading frame whose function is uncertain. J lost 4 bases, V lost 3 bases, and 7 bases had no gene match. The CDR3 runs to 16 residues.

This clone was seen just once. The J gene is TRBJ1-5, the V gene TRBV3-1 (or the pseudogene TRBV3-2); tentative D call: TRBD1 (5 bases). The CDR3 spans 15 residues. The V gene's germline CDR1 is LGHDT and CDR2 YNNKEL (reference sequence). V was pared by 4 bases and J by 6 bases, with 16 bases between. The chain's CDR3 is CASSPTRDGSQPQHF. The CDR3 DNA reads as TGTGCCAGCAGCCCTACTCGGGACGGGAGTCAGCCCCAGCATTTT.

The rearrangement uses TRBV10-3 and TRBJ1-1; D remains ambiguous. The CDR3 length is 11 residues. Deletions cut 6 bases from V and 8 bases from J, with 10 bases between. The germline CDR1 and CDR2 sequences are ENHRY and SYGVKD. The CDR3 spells CAIRSGDEAFF. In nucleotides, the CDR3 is TGTGCCATCAGGTCTGGAGACGAAGCTTTCTTT.

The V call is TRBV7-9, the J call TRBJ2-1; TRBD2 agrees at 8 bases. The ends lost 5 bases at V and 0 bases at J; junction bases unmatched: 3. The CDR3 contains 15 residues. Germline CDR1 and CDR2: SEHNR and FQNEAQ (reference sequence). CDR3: CASSVSGASYNEQFF. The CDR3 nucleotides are TGTGCCAGCAGCGTTAGCGGGGCCTCCTACAATGAGCAGTTCTTC.

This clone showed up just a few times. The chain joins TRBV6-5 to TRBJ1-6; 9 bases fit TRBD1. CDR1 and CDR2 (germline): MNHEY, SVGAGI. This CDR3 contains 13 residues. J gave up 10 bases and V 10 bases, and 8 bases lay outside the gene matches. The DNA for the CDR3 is TGTGCCACCAAGACAGGGGGGAGATCACCCCTCCACTTT. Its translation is CATKTGGRSPLHF.

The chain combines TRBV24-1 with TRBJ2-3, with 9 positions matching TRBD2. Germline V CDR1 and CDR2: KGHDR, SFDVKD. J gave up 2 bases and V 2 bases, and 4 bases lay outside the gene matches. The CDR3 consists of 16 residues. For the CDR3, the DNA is TGTGCCACCAGTGATTCTAGCGGGGCCTTCACAGATACGCAGTATTTT. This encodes CATSDSSGAFTDTQYF.

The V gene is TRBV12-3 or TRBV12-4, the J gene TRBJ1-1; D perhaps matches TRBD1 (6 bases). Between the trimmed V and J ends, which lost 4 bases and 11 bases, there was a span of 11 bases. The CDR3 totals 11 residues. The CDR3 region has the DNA TGTGCCAGCAGTTCCAGGGGTTTCGCTTTCTTT. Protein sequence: CASSSRGFAFF.

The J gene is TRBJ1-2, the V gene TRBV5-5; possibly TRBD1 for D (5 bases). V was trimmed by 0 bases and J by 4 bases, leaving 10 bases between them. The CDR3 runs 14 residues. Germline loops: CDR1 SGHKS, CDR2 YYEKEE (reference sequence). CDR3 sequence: CASSLVGGGYGYTF. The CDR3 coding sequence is TGTGCCAGCAGCTTGGTTGGGGGAGGCTATGGCTACACCTTC.

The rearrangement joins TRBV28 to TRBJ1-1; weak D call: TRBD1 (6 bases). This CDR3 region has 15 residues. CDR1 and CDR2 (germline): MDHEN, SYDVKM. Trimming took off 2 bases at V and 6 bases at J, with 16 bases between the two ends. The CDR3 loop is CASSLLQGPGPEAFF. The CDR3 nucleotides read TGTGCCAGCAGTTTACTTCAGGGGCCGGGGCCTGAAGCTTTCTTT.

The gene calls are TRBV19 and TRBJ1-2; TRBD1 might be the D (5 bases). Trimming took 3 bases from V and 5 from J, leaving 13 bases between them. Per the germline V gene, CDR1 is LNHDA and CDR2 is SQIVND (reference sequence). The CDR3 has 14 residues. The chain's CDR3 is CASSIARGAYGYTF. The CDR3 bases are TGTGCCAGTAGTATCGCGCGTGGGGCGTATGGCTACACCTTC.

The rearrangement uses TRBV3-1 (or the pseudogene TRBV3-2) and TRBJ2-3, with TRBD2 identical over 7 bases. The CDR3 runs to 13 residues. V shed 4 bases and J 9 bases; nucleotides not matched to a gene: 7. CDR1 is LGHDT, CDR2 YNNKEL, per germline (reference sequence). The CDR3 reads CASSLGGRGTQYF. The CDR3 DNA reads TGTGCCAGCAGCCTTGGAGGGCGGGGGACGCAGTATTTT.

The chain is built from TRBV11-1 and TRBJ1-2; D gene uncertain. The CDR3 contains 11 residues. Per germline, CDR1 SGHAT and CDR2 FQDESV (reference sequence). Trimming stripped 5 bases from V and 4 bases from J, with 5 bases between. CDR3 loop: CASSHTYGYTF. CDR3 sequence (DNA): TGTGCCAGCAGCCACACCTATGGCTACACCTTC.